These 23 T cell receptor beta chains originate from one sample sequenced in a study of shared clonotypes between healthy human individuals. CD8 cells regarded as naive lacked CD45RO, were positively chosen for CCR7, and omitted terminally differentiated effector memory CD45RA+ cells. Repertoires were generated with immunoSEQ multiplex PCR, while TCRdb's copy carries only in-frame clones and drops some. This repertoire shows approximately 740,000 clones, 80% to 95% found once; its top ten account for around 24%. Sequenced: naive CD8+ T cells sorted from blood. Every receptor here comes from a man in his thirties or forties in good health.

The gene calls are TRBV30 and TRBJ2-7; 8 nucleotides line up with TRBD2. With 2 bases clipped from V and 4 bases from J, the junction kept 7 bases outside the gene matches. Germline loops: CDR1 GTSNPN, CDR2 SVGIG (reference sequence). This CDR3 contains 14 residues. The CDR3 reads CAWSTLTSAYEQYF. CDR3 nucleotide sequence: TGTGCCTGGAGTACCTTGACTAGCGCGTACGAGCAGTACTTC.

The J gene is TRBJ2-3, the V gene TRBV21-1; TRBD2, the D gene given by the table, was not confirmed from the DNA. TRBV21-1 is a pseudogene segment. CDR3 size: 20 residues. The CDR3 loop reads CASSKAYQGLPLKVTDTQYF. CDR3 nucleotide sequence: TGTGCCAGCAGCAAAGCCTACCAGGGACTGCCTCTGAAGGTCACAGATACGCAGTATTTT.

This clone was seen only a few times. The chain combines TRBV2 with TRBJ2-5, with D perhaps assigned TRBD1 or TRBD2 (5 bases each). From germline, CDR1 is SNHLY and CDR2 FYNNEI. V lost 8 bases and J 7 bases, leaving 14 bases between the germline ends. The length of the CDR3 is 12 residues. CDR3 amino acids: CASRGVTLTQYF. CDR3 nucleotides: TGTGCCAGCCGAGGGGTGACACTGACCCAGTACTTC.

The chain carries TRBV5-8 and TRBJ2-1; a weak D match, TRBD1 (6 bases). Between the trimmed V and J ends, which lost 3 bases and 5 bases, there was a span of 15 bases. The CDR3 has 15 amino acids. In germline, CDR1 is SGHTS, CDR2 YDEGEE. CDR3 DNA: TGTGCCAGCAGCTGGACGGGACACCCGGACAATGAGCAGTTCTTC. Translated, it gives CASSWTGHPDNEQFF.

CDR3 DNA: TGTGCCACCAGCAGAGGCCCACGAACTAATTCTCTCAATGAGCAGTTCTTC. Translated, it gives CATSRGPRTNSLNEQFF. V usage is TRBV15 and J usage is TRBJ2-1; no definite D call. CDR3 length: 17 amino acids. The germline V gene has CDR1 LNHNV and CDR2 YYDKDF (reference sequence). V was pared by 1 base and J by 6 bases, with 19 bases between.

The V call is TRBV18, the J call TRBJ1-2; TRBD1 matches at 9 bases. CDR1 is KGHSH and CDR2 is LQKENI in the germline V gene. V lost 3 bases and J lost 2; bases outside the gene matches: 16. This CDR3 has 19 amino acids. The CDR3 reads CASSPPGGGQGPVNYGYTF. The DNA of the CDR3 is TGTGCCAGCTCACCGCCCGGGGGGGGACAGGGCCCAGTGAACTATGGCTACACCTTC.

The V and J genes are TRBV10-3 and TRBJ2-1; 11 bases fit TRBD2. CDR1 and CDR2 from the germline V gene are ENHRY and SYGVKD. Unmatched junction bases numbered 5, after V lost 0 bases and J lost 10 bases. CDR3 length: 15 residues. The CDR3 reads CAISESGTSGIEQFF. CDR3 DNA: TGTGCCATCAGTGAGTCCGGGACTAGCGGAATAGAGCAGTTCTTC.

V usage is TRBV13 and J usage is TRBJ2-1; 13 bases align to TRBD2. The V and J ends lost 5 bases and 5 bases, in that order; junction bases with no gene match: 21. The CDR3 runs to 21 residues. Germline V gene lookup returns CDR1 PRHDT and CDR2 FYEKMQ (reference sequence). In DNA, the CDR3 is TGTGCCAGCAGCGCGACTCCGGGACTAGCGGGATTCACCCACGGGGACAATGAGCAGTTCTTC. It encodes CASSATPGLAGFTHGDNEQFF.

J is TRBJ2-7 and V is TRBV4-1, with 8 nucleotides matching TRBD1. The CDR3 runs 15 residues. J lost 2 bases, V lost 0 bases, and 3 bases had no gene match. Germline CDR1 MGHRA, CDR2 YSYEKL. This CDR3 is CASSQDAGGAYEQYF. In DNA form, the CDR3 reads TGCGCCAGCAGCCAAGATGCAGGGGGCGCCTACGAGCAGTACTTC.

This chain uses TRBV6-6 with TRBJ2-5; the D gene could be TRBD1 or TRBD2 (5 bases each). Germline CDR1 is MNHNY and CDR2 is SVGAGI (reference sequence). The V and J ends lost 8 bases and 4 bases respectively, with 14 bases between them. The CDR3 has 13 amino acids. The CDR3 sequence: CASYGGVGETQYF. The CDR3 coding sequence is TGTGCCAGCTATGGGGGAGTGGGAGAGACCCAGTACTTC.

The chain combines TRBV5-1 with TRBJ2-2; possible D gene TRBD1, 6 bases. CDR1 SGHRS and CDR2 YFSETQ come from the germline V gene. V gave up 5 bases and J gave up 6 bases, with 14 bases separating them. CDR3 length: 14 residues. CDR3 loop: CASRLQGDAGELFF. The CDR3 DNA reads as TGCGCCAGCAGACTACAGGGAGACGCCGGGGAGCTGTTTTTT.

This clone was found once. The gene calls are TRBV6-6 and TRBJ2-1; TRBD2 might be the D (5 bases). V lost 5 bases to trimming and J lost 3 bases, with 14 bases between them. The CDR3 loop spans 15 amino acids. Per the germline V gene, CDR1 is MNHNY and CDR2 is SVGAGI (reference sequence). CDR3: CASSPTRFGYNEQFF. The CDR3 DNA reads TGTGCCAGCAGTCCCACTAGGTTCGGCTACAATGAGCAGTTCTTC.

This chain connects TRBV28 to TRBJ2-7; D gene unclear. CDR3 size: 17 residues. Trimming pared 3 bases from V and 0 bases from J, leaving 18 bases between. Germline V gene data show CDR1 as MDHEN and CDR2 as SYDVKM. DNA of the CDR3: TGTGCCAGCAGTTTCCCGACTGGATTTTCATACTCCTACGAGCAGTACTTC. Translation gives CASSFPTGFSYSYEQYF.

The V call is TRBV2, the J call TRBJ1-2; no clear D gene. V lost 6 bases to trimming and J lost 3 bases, with 8 bases between them. The germline V gene encodes CDR1 SNHLY and CDR2 FYNNEI. The CDR3 is made up of 12 amino acids. Here the CDR3 DNA reads TGTGCCAGCAGGGAGGCCGACTATGGCTACACCTTC. This translates into CASREADYGYTF.

This chain connects TRBV7-6 to TRBJ1-4; the D is unclear. V lost 3 bases to trimming and J lost 5 bases, with 7 bases between them. The CDR3 has 13 amino acids. Germline V gives CDR1 SGHVS, CDR2 FNYEAQ. The CDR3 loop reads CASSFRGNEKLFF. Written as DNA, the CDR3 is TGTGCCAGCAGCTTCCGGGGAAATGAAAAACTGTTTTTT.

This chain connects TRBV5-5 to TRBJ2-7; D gene unclear. The CDR3 runs 13 residues. Trimming took off 4 bases at V and 3 bases at J, with 11 bases between the two ends. Looked up from germline, CDR1 is SGHKS and CDR2 is YYEKEE (reference sequence). The CDR3 DNA reads as TGTGCCAGCAGCCTGGAGCCCTTCTACGAGCAGTACTTC. Translating gives CASSLEPFYEQYF. The full variable domain, in which reference TRBV5-5 and TRBJ2-7 provide the parts outside the CDR3, is DAGVTQSPTHLIKTRGQQVTLRCSPISGHKSVSWYQQVLGQGPQFIFQYYEKEERGRGNFPDRFSARQFPNYSSELNVNALLLGDSALYLCASSLEPFYEQYFGPGTRLTVT.

The V and J genes are TRBV2 and TRBJ2-5; maybe TRBD2 (6 bases). The CDR3 runs to 15 residues. The V gene lost 3 bases and the J gene lost 5 bases, with 16 bases spanning the gap. Germline CDR1 is SNHLY and CDR2 is FYNNEI. The CDR3 DNA follows: TGTGCCAGCAGTGAGGAGATCGGGGGACGGGAGACCCAGTACTTC. This codes for CASSEEIGGRETQYF.

V usage is TRBV5-5 and J usage is TRBJ2-7, with D tentatively TRBD2 (5 bases). The CDR3 has 13 amino acids. Trimming pared 0 bases from V and 3 bases from J, leaving 7 bases between. The V gene's germline CDR1 is SGHKS and CDR2 YYEKEE (reference sequence). The CDR3 nucleotides are TGTGCCAGCAGCTTGGCGAGGGTCTACGAGCAGTACTTC. Encoded protein: CASSLARVYEQYF.

J is TRBJ2-7 and V is TRBV6-5; D is unclear. Germline assignment: CDR1 MNHEY and CDR2 SVGAGI. Deletions cut 8 bases from V and 2 bases from J, with 10 bases between. The CDR3 runs to 12 residues. CDR3 loop: CASAFTAYEQYF. The CDR3 nucleotides read TGTGCCAGCGCATTTACCGCCTACGAGCAGTACTTC.

This chain links TRBV6-1 with TRBJ2-2; D tentatively reads TRBD1 or TRBD2 (6 bases each). Germline CDR1 MNHNS, CDR2 SASEGT. The V end lost 2 bases, the J end lost 6 bases, and 10 bases lay between the germline ends. The CDR3 runs 14 residues. CDR3 loop: CASSEWGAAGELFF. The CDR3 DNA sequence: TGTGCCAGCAGTGAATGGGGGGCCGCCGGGGAGCTGTTTTTT.

This chain joins TRBV30 and TRBJ1-2; D not resolved. The V end lost 0 bases, the J end lost 3 bases, and 8 bases lay between the germline ends. The germline CDR1 and CDR2 sequences are GTSNPN and SVGIG (reference sequence). The CDR3 extends over 13 amino acids. CDR3 sequence reads: CAWSVMEYYGYTF. The DNA of the CDR3 is TGTGCCTGGAGTGTTATGGAGTACTATGGCTACACCTTC.

The chain is built from TRBV5-1 and TRBJ2-7; D perhaps matches TRBD1 (6 bases). Trimming took off 0 bases at V and 2 bases at J, with 12 bases between the two ends. The CDR3 runs 15 residues. Germline V gene sequence: CDR1 SGHRS, CDR2 YFSETQ. CDR3 sequence: CASSLGLGAAYEQYF. The DNA of the CDR3 is TGCGCCAGCAGCTTGGGACTGGGGGCAGCCTACGAGCAGTACTTC.

V gene TRBV6-1 combines with J gene TRBJ2-1; D might be TRBD1 (6 bases). Germline loops: CDR1 MNHNS, CDR2 SASEGT. Trimming removed 6 bases from V and 5 bases from J, with 8 bases in between. This CDR3 comprises 12 residues. The DNA for the CDR3 is TGTGCCAGCAGAAACAGGGACAATGAGCAGTTCTTC. Translating gives CASRNRDNEQFF.